The 13 T cell receptor beta chains below were found in one sample sequenced in a study of blood T cell repertoires in COVID-19. The protocol was immunoSEQ multiplex PCR, while the TCRdb copy is restricted to in-frame clones and leaves out a portion. In the table there are tens of thousands of clones, approximately 88% of which are singletons. Sequenced: peripheral blood. Receptors originate from a human donor in a cohort sampled during active COVID-19.

This chain uses TRBV9 with TRBJ1-1; 7 positions agree with TRBD1. With 4 bases clipped from V and 6 bases from J, the junction kept 6 bases outside the gene matches. The CDR3 extends over 13 amino acids. Looked up from germline, CDR1 is SGDLS and CDR2 is YYNGEE. The CDR3 spells CASSLTGEAEAFF. The CDR3 DNA reads TGTGCCAGCAGCCTCACAGGGGAGGCTGAAGCTTTCTTT.

The chain has TRBV5-1 and TRBJ1-6, with 9 nucleotides matching TRBD1. The germline gives CDR1 SGHRS, CDR2 YFSETQ. Trimming at V came to 4 bases and at J to 8 bases, leaving 7 bases not matched to a gene. The CDR3 loop spans 15 amino acids. Here the CDR3 reads CASSTGTGRDSPLHF. Written as DNA, the CDR3 is TGCGCCAGCAGCACTGGGACAGGGCGGGATTCACCCCTCCACTTT.

This chain uses TRBV7-2 with TRBJ2-7; D is unresolved. The length of the CDR3 is 14 residues. Germline CDR1 is SGHTA and CDR2 is FQGNSA. Between the trimmed V and J ends, which lost 5 bases and 0 bases, there was a span of 11 bases. CDR3 region: CASSRALSSYEQYF. The CDR3 DNA follows: TGTGCCAGCAGCCGCGCACTCTCCTCCTACGAGCAGTACTTC. The entire variable domain, with the rest obtained from reference TRBV7-2 and TRBJ2-7, is as follows: GAGVSQSPSNKVTEKGKDVELRCDPISGHTALYWYRQSLGQGLEFLIYFQGNSAPDKSGLPSDRFSAERTGGSVSTLTIQRTQQEDSAVYLCASSRALSSYEQYFGPGTRLTVT.

The V call is TRBV10-3, the J call TRBJ2-7, with 8 bases that match TRBD1. Trimming removed 4 bases from V and 3 bases from J; junction bases left unmatched: 5. The CDR3 extends over 14 amino acids. Germline V gene data show CDR1 as ENHRY and CDR2 as SYGVKD. CDR3 bases: TGTGCCATCAGTGTCGACAGGGGTAGCTACGAGCAGTACTTC. Translated, it gives CAISVDRGSYEQYF.

This clone was seen a single time. The chain combines TRBV7-9 with TRBJ2-7, with D tentatively TRBD2 (5 bases). The ends were cut back, 1 base at V and 6 bases at J, with 13 bases in the middle. Germline V lookup: CDR1 SEHNR, CDR2 FQNEAQ (reference sequence). The CDR3 runs to 14 residues. This CDR3 is CASSLGSPEGEQYF. The CDR3 DNA reads TGTGCCAGCAGCTTAGGAAGCCCCGAGGGCGAGCAGTACTTC.

This clone has only one observation. The chain combines TRBV6-5 with TRBJ1-6, with a tentative D call TRBD1 (5 bases). Germline assignment: CDR1 MNHEY and CDR2 SVGAGI. The V and J ends lost 11 bases and 8 bases respectively, with 13 bases between them. This CDR3 region has 12 residues. The CDR3 reads CASRVADSPLHF. As DNA, the CDR3 is TGTGCCTCCAGGGTTGCGGATTCACCCCTCCACTTT.

V gene TRBV6-5 combines with J gene TRBJ1-1; 9 positions agree with TRBD1. CDR3 length equals 13 residues. Germline V gives CDR1 MNHEY, CDR2 SVGAGI. V was pared by 4 bases and J by 6 bases, with 3 bases of the junction left unmatched. The CDR3 reads CASSWDREAEAFF. The CDR3 DNA follows: TGTGCCAGCAGTTGGGACAGGGAGGCTGAAGCTTTCTTT.

This chain connects TRBV6-2 or TRBV6-3 to TRBJ1-4; tentative D call: TRBD1 (5 bases). This CDR3 region has 15 residues. V gave up 0 bases and J gave up 7 bases, with 12 bases separating them. The germline CDR1 and CDR2 sequences are MNHEY and SVGEGT. Here the CDR3 reads CASSYSSGGGEKLFF. CDR3 nucleotide sequence: TGTGCCAGCAGTTACTCGAGCGGGGGAGGTGAAAAACTGTTTTTT.

V is TRBV30 and J is TRBJ1-1; D not certain. The CDR3 sequence is 13 residues long. The germline CDR1 and CDR2 sequences are GTSNPN and SVGIG (reference sequence). V lost 5 bases and J lost 0, with 10 bases in between. The CDR3 DNA sequence: TGTGCCTGGTGGGCAGGAATGAACACTGAAGCTTTCTTT. Translation: CAWWAGMNTEAFF.

The chain combines TRBV5-1 with TRBJ2-7, with 7 bases matching TRBD1. In germline, CDR1 is SGHRS, CDR2 YFSETQ. V shed 2 bases, J shed 1 base, and the junction held 3 bases outside the gene matches. The CDR3 is 14 residues long. The CDR3: CASSFDRASYEQYF. For the CDR3, the DNA is TGCGCCAGCAGCTTCGACAGGGCATCCTACGAGCAGTACTTC.

In the case of this clone: The junction shows a germline mismatch at one end, possibly a read error. This chain uses TRBV4-2 with TRBJ2-5; TRBD2 matches at 12 bases. Germline values: CDR1 LGHNA, CDR2 YNFKEQ. The CDR3 length is 17 residues. CDR3 bases: TGTGCCAGCAGCCAAGGGGGACTAGCGGGTCTTCAAGGGACCCAGTACTTC. Its protein product is CASSQGGLAGLQGTQYF.

The chain recombines TRBV4-2 with TRBJ2-1, with TRBD2 matching over 12 bases. With 4 bases clipped from V and 6 bases from J, the junction kept 16 bases outside the gene matches. CDR1 and CDR2 (germline): LGHNA, YNFKEQ. The CDR3 loop spans 19 amino acids. The CDR3 DNA reads TGTGCCAGCAGCCGGCGGAGGACTAGCGGGATAGCGGCGGGCAATGAGCAGTTCTTC. Protein sequence: CASSRRRTSGIAAGNEQFF.

The chain combines TRBV11-1 with TRBJ2-7; D ambiguous. V was clipped by 6 bases and J by 2 bases, with 17 bases between them. Germline loops: CDR1 SGHAT, CDR2 FQDESV (reference sequence). This CDR3 has 15 amino acids. CDR3 sequence: CASSLELAGTYEQYF. As DNA, the CDR3 is TGTGCCAGCAGTCTAGAATTGGCCGGAACCTACGAGCAGTACTTC.